This TCR beta chain was sequenced for a study of T cells in Graves' hyperthyroidism and ophthalmopathy (dated by TCRdb to between 2019 and 2020). About the investigation overall: Peripheral blood was sampled at the time of initial diagnosis, prior to any treatment. To identify distinguishing TCR V-J signatures, a discovery cohort of roughly 100 patients was used, comprising 40 to 45 with Graves' ophthalmopathy and under 60 with stable Graves' hyperthyroidism. An independent validation cohort of about 20 hyperthyroidism patients and some 15 patients who later progressed to ophthalmopathy tested prospective prediction of ophthalmopathy. The 75 to 100 discovery patients were randomly split 7:3 into training and test sets. In more than five Graves' hyperthyroidism patients, the study also compared T-cell repertoires from thyroid tissue with T-cell repertoires from blood. Once sampling was done, hyperthyroidism patients were given methimazole at a starting dose of 30 mg daily, whereas ophthalmopathy patients were given high-dose intravenous methylprednisolone. The paper reports TCR Vbeta CDR3 sequencing of 140 or so peripheral blood samples: around 45 ophthalmopathy, around 80 hyperthyroidism and around 17 progressor patients. What the research found in general, with its limitations: In validation, the model predicted progression to ophthalmopathy with about 71% sensitivity and approximately 74% specificity, a median of about six months before onset. Blood samples also contained most of the expanded thyroid clonotypes (frequency above 0.001), which suggests that blood repertoires may reflect thyroid immune responses. Sample size was not statistically predetermined, and investigators were not blinded to group allocation. A 13 V-J signature model separated ophthalmopathy from stable hyperthyroidism, with nearly 90% sensitivity and about 81% specificity in cross-validation and 80%/75% in testing.

CDR1 and CDR2 are read off the germline V gene as SGHAT and FQNNGV. CDR3 length: 15 amino acids, cysteine to phenylalanine. Only CDR3 DNA remains: 45 bases, in frame from the first base. Ophthalmopathy patients had moderately to severely active disease, with a Clinical Activity Score of 3 or more, a NOSPECS grade of 4 or more, and a disease duration of less than 3 months. Exclusion was applied to patients with uncontrolled infections, other autoimmune diseases, pregnancy or lactation. Diagnoses were established on the basis of clinical symptoms, serum thyroxine and TRAb, thyroid ultrasound, and orbital computed tomography. PBMCs were isolated from 8 to 10 ml of fresh peripheral blood by Ficoll-Paque density gradient centrifugation. Trizol reagent was used to extract total RNA, and RNA quality was then checked on an Agilent 2100 Bioanalyzer. In the case of this clonotype: Its antigen is currently not known. A clone one base away is much larger, so this may be a read error.

TCR beta CDR3 regions were amplified from RNA transcripts. For the first round of RT-PCR on the TCR CDR3, the HTBI primer set was used together with the Qiagen OneStep RT-PCR kit. Libraries were constructed in a second round of multiplex PCR, after which size selection and purification were carried out. Sequencing of the libraries was done on an Illumina HiSeq2000 using paired-end 100 bp reads. In the authors' own workflow: Raw data were processed with SOAPnuke, discarding reads with adapters, uncalled bases, mean Phred below 15, or no exact constant-primer or identifier match. COPE v1.2.5 was used to merge the high-quality paired reads, and each unique nucleotide sequence was defined as a clonotype. Clonotypes were aligned to IMGT TRBV, TRBD and TRBJ reference segments using MiTCR v1.1. Analysis was restricted to V-J combinations with a frequency above 0.0001, which covered roughly 99% of repertoires. A TCS score was defined as the ratio of F50 (clonal expansion) to E x V (chaos), with BLOSUM62-based TCRdist applied between CDR3 peptides within each V-J. Welch's t-statistics and random forest reduced some 510 V-J features to roughly 13, which were used in a naive Bayes classifier (R e1071). The public reads were reprocessed in TCRdb via fastp at Q25 and MiXCR, keeping in-frame beta chains. All rows with the same CDR3 protein become a single entry with the most common DNA and genes. TCRdb's processing, not the study's, gives the V and J calls here. This sample lists approximately 530,000 distinct CDR3 sequences; roughly 21% were detected once. The ten top clones hold around 50% of the sample.

Sequencing input: blood. This chain is built from TRBV11-2 and TRBJ2-1, and 7 junctional nucleotides match TRBD1. The clonotype originates from a man aged 35-49 years with Graves' ophthalmopathy. The DNA sequence is given as TGTACCAGCAGCTTAATCACAGGGGTCAACAATGAGCAGTTCTTC. This gives the protein CTSSLITGVNNEQFF.